The rows below give T cell receptor beta chains drawn from one sample of a study of HIV-infected patients and healthy controls. Each CDR3 protein is one row after TCRdb ran MiXCR on the 5' RACE reads. Among 15,000 to 20,000 distinct CDR3 sequences listed, over 7% were seen once. Sequencing was performed on blood. Source of these receptors: an adult in good health. CDR3s include the opening cysteine and the closing phenylalanine or tryptophan. A D gene is named only where the DNA matches it firmly. Size is omitted from some rows. Given values are once, few, many or a class for expanded clones.

V	J	size	D	DNA	CDR3
TRBV29-1	TRBJ2-1	-	-	TGCAGCGTTGAAGTTCCATACAATGAGCAGTTCTTC	CSVEVPYNEQFF
TRBV12-3/TRBV12-4	TRBJ1-1	many	-	TGTGCCAGCAGACTCTTGGGCACTGAAGCTTTCTTT	CASRLLGTEAFF
TRBV3-1	TRBJ1-5	many	-	TGTGCCAGCAGCCAAGCGGGGGGGGGCCTGGGTCAGCCCCAGCATTTT	CASSQAGGGLGQPQHF
TRBV20-1	TRBJ1-5	many	-	TGCAGTGCTAGAGGAAATACAGGGTTCAATCAGCCCCAGCATTTT	CSARGNTGFNQPQHF
TRBV19	TRBJ1-2	many	-	TGTGCCACCCCATCCCCCCCTCAGGGGAGCTATGGCTACACCTTC	CATPSPPQGSYGYTF
TRBV7-9	TRBJ1-1	medium-sized	-	TGTGCCAGCAGCTTATCTGCAGTGAACACTGAAGCTTTCTTT	CASSLSAVNTEAFF
TRBV6-5	TRBJ1-2	many	TRBD1	TGTGCCAGCAGTATACCAGGGGGCAATGGCTACACCTTC	CASSIPGGNGYTF
TRBV4-1	TRBJ2-3	-	-	TGCGCCAGCAGCCAGCAACAGAGCCCCACAGATACGCAGTATTTT	CASSQQQSPTDTQYF
TRBV2	TRBJ1-5	many	-	TGTGCCAGCAGTGAGTCCGGTTATAGCAATCAGCCCCAGCATTTT	CASSESGYSNQPQHF
TRBV28	TRBJ2-7	-	TRBD2	TGTGCCAGCAGTTTTTCGGGGGGCGAGCAGTACTTC	CASSFSGGEQYF
TRBV7-9	TRBJ1-6	few	-	TGTGCCAGCAGCTTAGAAACTACCGATTCACCCCTCCACTTT	CASSLETTDSPLHF
TRBV11-2	TRBJ1-3	many	-	TGTGCCAGCAGCTCACCCTGGGGAAACACCATATATTTT	CASSSPWGNTIYF
TRBV15	TRBJ1-5	many	-	TGTGCCACCAGCAGTAGCGGGGCTAGCAATCAGCCCCAGCATTTT	CATSSSGASNQPQHF
TRBV7-9	TRBJ2-3	many	-	TGTGCCAGCAGCCCCCGCGAAACAGATACGCAGTATTTT	CASSPRETDTQYF
TRBV20-1	TRBJ1-4	medium-sized	-	TGCAGTGCCCAGGGACCGCTCTTGGTGGAAAAACTGTTTTTT	CSAQGPLLVEKLFF
TRBV27	TRBJ1-1	-	-	TGTGCCAGCAGTTTATCGGTGGGGGGGACTGAAGCTTTCTTT	CASSLSVGGTEAFF
TRBV18	TRBJ2-3	-	-	TGTGCCAGCTCACCAGGGGGCCCAAACACAGATACGCAGTATTTT	CASSPGGPNTDTQYF
TRBV2	TRBJ2-4	few	TRBD1	TGTGCCGGCAGGGGGTTTGGCAAAAACATTCAGTACTTC	CAGRGFGKNIQYF
TRBV12-3/TRBV12-4	TRBJ1-2	many	-	TGTGCCAGCAGTCATCAGGAACACTATGGCTACACCTTC	CASSHQEHYGYTF
TRBV7-6	TRBJ2-3	few	TRBD1	TGTGCCAGCAGCTTAACAGGACAGGTCACAGATACGCAGTATTTT	CASSLTGQVTDTQYF
TRBV4-3	TRBJ2-7	medium-sized	-	TGCGCCAGCAGCCAAGCAGGGTCCTACGAGCAGTACTTC	CASSQAGSYEQYF
TRBV29-1	TRBJ2-3	many	-	TGCAGCTCCCTTGCGGGCACAGATACGCAGTATTTT	CSSLAGTDTQYF
TRBV7-9	TRBJ2-3	few	TRBD1	TGTGCCAGCAGCCCGGGACAGGGGAGAGCGGATACGCAGTATTTT	CASSPGQGRADTQYF
TRBV7-2	TRBJ2-3	many	-	TGTGCCAGCAGCTTTTCCAGGGGGGTAGATACGCAGTATTTT	CASSFSRGVDTQYF
TRBV11-2	TRBJ2-3	medium-sized	-	TGTGCCAGCAGCTTAGCGGCATCCCCGAGTACGCAGTATTTT	CASSLAASPSTQYF
TRBV29-1	TRBJ1-5	many	-	TGCGCGGCGAGGGAAAATAGCAATCAGCCCCAGCATTTT	CAARENSNQPQHF
TRBV2	TRBJ2-3	few	-	TGTGCCAGCAGTGAAATGGAAGGGCCAAGCGTAGAGACAGATACGCAGTATTTT	CASSEMEGPSVETDTQYF
TRBV7-7	TRBJ1-1	-	TRBD1	TGTGCCAGCAGCTCGAACAGGGGGGCGCGGACTGAAGCTTTCTTT	CASSSNRGARTEAFF
TRBV19	TRBJ2-5	-	TRBD1	TGTGCCAGTAGTATAAGGGGGCCCGGGACACCAGAGACCCAGTACTTC	CASSIRGPGTPETQYF
TRBV3-1	TRBJ1-5	many	-	TGTGCCAGCAGCCAAGATTCAGCATCGGGGCCCCAGCATTTT	CASSQDSASGPQHF
TRBV28	TRBJ2-3	many	TRBD1	TGTGCCAGCAGCCCACCGGGACAGGGAAGTGGAGATACGCAGTATTTT	CASSPPGQGSGDTQYF
TRBV7-3	TRBJ2-5	medium-sized	-	TGTGCCAGCAGCTTATTGGCCGGTGACCAGCGGACCGCCCAAGAGACCCAGTACTTC	CASSLLAGDQRTAQETQYF
TRBV20-1	TRBJ2-7	medium-sized	-	TGCAGTGCTAGAGGGGACGGCTTGTACGAGCAGTACTTC	CSARGDGLYEQYF